The rows below give T cell receptor beta chains drawn from one sample of a study of neurological immune-mediated disorders. TCRdb fed the 5' RACE reads into MiXCR, producing one record per CDR3 protein. The data contain about 55,000 distinct CDR3 sequences, around 3.6% of them seen just once; the ten biggest clones take up around 1.5%. Sequenced: PBMCs. All receptors come from a man aged 30 to 39 with multiple sclerosis. Both conserved end residues are part of each CDR3. Each record gives: CDR3 protein, CDR3 DNA, J gene, V gene, clone size, D gene. D genes are given only for firm matches. Size is omitted from some rows. Given values are once, few, many or a class for expanded clones.

CDR3aa: CASSLVRGANTDTQYF
CDR3nt: TGCGCCAGCAGCTTGGTGCGGGGGGCTAACACAGATACGCAGTATTTT
j_gene: TRBJ2-3
v_gene: TRBV5-1
abundance: many
d_gene: TRBD2

CDR3aa: CASSEIPGLAADTQYF
CDR3nt: TGTGCCAGCAGTGAGATTCCGGGACTAGCGGCAGATACGCAGTATTTT
j_gene: TRBJ2-3
v_gene: TRBV2
abundance: many
d_gene: TRBD2

CDR3aa: CASSPRDSDGYTF
CDR3nt: TGTGCCAGCTCACCCCGGGACAGCGATGGCTACACCTTC
j_gene: TRBJ1-2
v_gene: TRBV18
abundance: many
d_gene: TRBD1

CDR3aa: CASSRRGRDYEQYF
CDR3nt: TGTGCCAGTAGCCGGCGTGGCAGGGATTACGAGCAGTACTTC
j_gene: TRBJ2-7
v_gene: TRBV19
abundance: few
d_gene: NA

CDR3aa: CSARGETGGRSGPSTDTQYF
CDR3nt: TGCAGTGCTAGAGGCGAGACTGGCGGGAGAAGTGGTCCTAGCACAGATACGCAGTATTTT
j_gene: TRBJ2-3
v_gene: TRBV20-1
abundance: NA
d_gene: TRBD2

CDR3aa: CASSLEATDTQYF
CDR3nt: TGTGCCAGCAGCTTGGAAGCCACAGATACGCAGTATTTT
j_gene: TRBJ2-3
v_gene: TRBV7-9
abundance: many
d_gene: NA

CDR3aa: CASRQDGVMNTEAFF
CDR3nt: TGTGCCAGCAGACAAGACGGAGTCATGAACACTGAAGCTTTCTTT
j_gene: TRBJ1-1
v_gene: TRBV12-3/TRBV12-4
abundance: many
d_gene: NA

CDR3aa: CASSPSDNSPLHF
CDR3nt: TGTGCCAGCTCACCAAGCGATAATTCACCCCTCCACTTT
j_gene: TRBJ1-6
v_gene: TRBV18
abundance: NA
d_gene: NA

CDR3aa: CASSLSGNEQYF
CDR3nt: TGCGCCAGCAGCTTGTCAGGGAACGAGCAGTACTTC
j_gene: TRBJ2-7
v_gene: TRBV5-1
abundance: many
d_gene: NA

CDR3aa: CSAVDRVSYEQYF
CDR3nt: TGCAGTGCTGTTGACAGGGTCTCCTACGAGCAGTACTTC
j_gene: TRBJ2-7
v_gene: TRBV20-1
abundance: many
d_gene: TRBD1

CDR3aa: CASSYGEAPLSVMNSPLHF
CDR3nt: TGTGCCAGCAGCTACGGCGAGGCCCCCTTATCCGTCATGAATTCACCCCTCCACTTT
j_gene: TRBJ1-6
v_gene: TRBV21-1
abundance: many
d_gene: NA

CDR3aa: CASSLAERGTRTSYEQYF
CDR3nt: TGCGCCAGCAGCTTGGCCGAACGTGGGACTAGGACTTCCTACGAGCAGTACTTC
j_gene: TRBJ2-7
v_gene: TRBV5-1
abundance: many
d_gene: TRBD2

CDR3aa: CASSFQGGQQETQYF
CDR3nt: TGTGCCAGCAGCTTTCAGGGAGGGCAGCAAGAGACCCAGTACTTC
j_gene: TRBJ2-5
v_gene: TRBV7-3
abundance: many
d_gene: TRBD2

CDR3aa: CASRGGHTGELFF
CDR3nt: TGTGCCAGCAGAGGCGGGCACACCGGGGAGCTGTTTTTT
j_gene: TRBJ2-2
v_gene: TRBV12-3/TRBV12-4
abundance: many
d_gene: NA

CDR3aa: CASSPRYRGSGADTQYF
CDR3nt: TGTGCCAGCAGCCCACGCTACAGGGGCTCTGGGGCAGATACGCAGTATTTT
j_gene: TRBJ2-3
v_gene: TRBV5-4
abundance: many
d_gene: TRBD1

CDR3aa: CASSLGTSGYTDTQYF
CDR3nt: TGTGCCAGCAGCTTAGGGACTAGCGGCTACACAGATACGCAGTATTTT
j_gene: TRBJ2-3
v_gene: TRBV11-2
abundance: many
d_gene: TRBD2

CDR3aa: CASSDRGPGLAGAVVSETQYF
CDR3nt: TGCGCCAGCAGTGACCGAGGGCCGGGACTAGCGGGAGCTGTGGTTTCGGAGACCCAGTACTTC
j_gene: TRBJ2-5
v_gene: TRBV10-2
abundance: many
d_gene: TRBD2

CDR3aa: CASSLGDRVGSPLHF
CDR3nt: TGTGCCAGCAGCCTTGGGGACAGGGTGGGATCACCCCTCCACTTT
j_gene: TRBJ1-6
v_gene: TRBV7-9
abundance: NA
d_gene: TRBD1

CDR3aa: CASSSSSGRAEFF
CDR3nt: TGTGCCAGCAGTTCGAGTAGCGGGAGGGCGGAGTTCTTC
j_gene: TRBJ2-1
v_gene: TRBV6-5
abundance: many
d_gene: TRBD2

CDR3aa: CASSQAQGTSYEQYF
CDR3nt: TGCGCCAGCAGCCAAGCGCAGGGAACTTCCTACGAGCAGTACTTC
j_gene: TRBJ2-7
v_gene: TRBV4-1
abundance: many
d_gene: NA

CDR3aa: CASSQKQGNYGYTF
CDR3nt: TGCGCCAGCAGCCAAAAACAGGGCAACTATGGCTACACCTTC
j_gene: TRBJ1-2
v_gene: TRBV4-1
abundance: many
d_gene: NA

CDR3aa: CASSSRTGWNTGELFF
CDR3nt: TGCGCCAGCAGCTCCCGGACAGGGTGGAACACCGGGGAGCTGTTTTTT
j_gene: TRBJ2-2
v_gene: TRBV5-1
abundance: many
d_gene: TRBD1

CDR3aa: CARLIAGGAYNEQFF
CDR3nt: TGTGCCCGCCTAATAGCGGGAGGAGCCTACAATGAGCAGTTCTTC
j_gene: TRBJ2-1
v_gene: TRBV30
abundance: many
d_gene: TRBD2

CDR3aa: CATSGDLNSPLHF
CDR3nt: TGTGCCACCAGCGGGGACTTAAATTCACCCCTCCACTTT
j_gene: TRBJ1-6
v_gene: TRBV15
abundance: many
d_gene: NA

CDR3aa: CASSSPRGRAFF
CDR3nt: TGTGCCAGCAGTTCCCCAAGGGGTCGGGCTTTCTTT
j_gene: TRBJ1-1
v_gene: TRBV12-3/TRBV12-4
abundance: few
d_gene: NA

CDR3aa: CASSLAQTYGYTF
CDR3nt: TGTGCCAGCAGCTTGGCCCAGACCTATGGCTACACCTTC
j_gene: TRBJ1-2
v_gene: TRBV5-8
abundance: many
d_gene: NA

CDR3aa: CSGSESGFRNQPQHF
CDR3nt: TGCAGTGGCTCCGAATCGGGGTTTAGAAATCAGCCCCAGCATTTT
j_gene: TRBJ1-5
v_gene: TRBV20-1
abundance: many
d_gene: NA

CDR3aa: CASSGEGQHYGYTF
CDR3nt: TGCGCCAGCAGCGGTGAGGGACAGCACTATGGCTACACCTTC
j_gene: TRBJ1-2
v_gene: TRBV5-1
abundance: many
d_gene: TRBD1

CDR3aa: CASSRTGTEAFF
CDR3nt: TGTGCCAGCTCCAGGACAGGCACTGAAGCTTTCTTT
j_gene: TRBJ1-1
v_gene: TRBV18
abundance: many
d_gene: TRBD1

CDR3aa: CASSLGGSRAGELFF
CDR3nt: TGTGCCAGCAGCTTAGGCGGGAGTCGGGCTGGGGAGCTGTTTTTT
j_gene: TRBJ2-2
v_gene: TRBV7-8
abundance: many
d_gene: TRBD2

CDR3aa: CASSVEGQGSEQYF
CDR3nt: TGTGCCAGCAGCGTAGAGGGACAGGGAAGCGAGCAGTACTTC
j_gene: TRBJ2-7
v_gene: TRBV9
abundance: many
d_gene: TRBD1

CDR3aa: CASSGLLAGLNTGELFF
CDR3nt: TGTGCCAGCAGCGGTTTACTAGCGGGATTGAACACCGGGGAGCTGTTTTTT
j_gene: TRBJ2-2
v_gene: TRBV9
abundance: many
d_gene: TRBD2

CDR3aa: CATSRGTSGINEQFF
CDR3nt: TGTGCCACCAGCAGGGGGACTAGCGGAATCAATGAGCAGTTCTTC
j_gene: TRBJ2-1
v_gene: TRBV15
abundance: many
d_gene: TRBD2

CDR3aa: CSAREGPRASGYNEQFF
CDR3nt: TGCAGTGCTAGAGAGGGCCCTAGAGCGTCGGGGTACAATGAGCAGTTCTTC
j_gene: TRBJ2-1
v_gene: TRBV20-1
abundance: many
d_gene: NA

CDR3aa: CASSLRPAGGNNEQFF
CDR3nt: TGCGCCAGCAGCTTGAGGCCCGCGGGGGGGAACAATGAGCAGTTCTTC
j_gene: TRBJ2-1
v_gene: TRBV5-1
abundance: many
d_gene: TRBD2

CDR3aa: CSAKRGGAYNEQFF
CDR3nt: TGCAGTGCTAAGCGGGGCGGGGCCTACAATGAGCAGTTCTTC
j_gene: TRBJ2-1
v_gene: TRBV20-1
abundance: many
d_gene: TRBD2

CDR3aa: CASSWGTGELFF
CDR3nt: TGTGCCAGCAGCTGGGGGACCGGGGAGCTGTTTTTT
j_gene: TRBJ2-2
v_gene: TRBV7-3
abundance: many
d_gene: NA

CDR3aa: CSARASGLNEQFF
CDR3nt: TGCAGTGCTAGAGCTTCGGGACTCAATGAGCAGTTCTTC
j_gene: TRBJ2-1
v_gene: TRBV20-1
abundance: many
d_gene: NA

CDR3aa: CASSNRDNSYEQYF
CDR3nt: TGCGCCAGCAGCAACAGGGACAACTCCTACGAGCAGTACTTC
j_gene: TRBJ2-7
v_gene: TRBV5-1
abundance: many
d_gene: NA

CDR3aa: CASSSGTYPYGYTF
CDR3nt: TGTGCCAGCAGCTCAGGGACTTATCCCTATGGCTACACCTTC
j_gene: TRBJ1-2
v_gene: TRBV9
abundance: many
d_gene: NA

CDR3aa: CASSPGTGEQYF
CDR3nt: TGTGCCAGCTCACCAGGGACGGGGGAGCAGTACTTC
j_gene: TRBJ2-7
v_gene: TRBV18
abundance: few
d_gene: NA

CDR3aa: CASSLKYEQYF
CDR3nt: TGTGCCAGCAGCTTAAAATACGAGCAGTACTTC
j_gene: TRBJ2-7
v_gene: TRBV7-9
abundance: many
d_gene: NA

CDR3aa: CASSLGLAGGYNEQFF
CDR3nt: TGCGCCAGCAGCTTAGGACTAGCGGGAGGTTACAATGAGCAGTTCTTC
j_gene: TRBJ2-1
v_gene: TRBV5-1
abundance: many
d_gene: TRBD2

CDR3aa: CASARVAGQPQHF
CDR3nt: TGTGCCAGCGCTAGGGTTGCGGGGCAGCCCCAGCATTTT
j_gene: TRBJ1-5
v_gene: TRBV12-3/TRBV12-4
abundance: many
d_gene: NA

CDR3aa: CANRQGRDTNTEAFF
CDR3nt: TGTGCCAACAGACAGGGGAGGGATACGAACACTGAAGCTTTCTTT
j_gene: TRBJ1-1
v_gene: TRBV5-6
abundance: many
d_gene: TRBD1

CDR3aa: CASSAGQGYGYTF
CDR3nt: TGTGCCAGCAGCGCCGGACAGGGCTATGGCTACACCTTC
j_gene: TRBJ1-2
v_gene: TRBV7-9
abundance: many
d_gene: TRBD1

CDR3aa: CSARDLSTQYF
CDR3nt: TGCAGTGCTAGAGATTTGTCGACCCAGTACTTC
j_gene: TRBJ2-5
v_gene: TRBV20-1
abundance: many
d_gene: NA

CDR3aa: CSVEAPYVGNTGELFF
CDR3nt: TGCAGCGTTGAAGCCCCCTATGTAGGGAACACCGGGGAGCTGTTTTTT
j_gene: TRBJ2-2
v_gene: TRBV29-1
abundance: NA
d_gene: NA

CDR3aa: CASSSTGGEYEQYF
CDR3nt: TGCGCCAGCAGCTCGACAGGGGGCGAGTACGAGCAGTACTTC
j_gene: TRBJ2-7
v_gene: TRBV5-1
abundance: many
d_gene: TRBD1

CDR3aa: CASSLAGKGVSNEQFF
CDR3nt: TGTGCCAGCAGCTTAGCGGGGAAGGGGGTTTCAAATGAGCAGTTCTTC
j_gene: TRBJ2-1
v_gene: TRBV7-2
abundance: NA
d_gene: NA

CDR3aa: CSARGTAAYEQYF
CDR3nt: TGCAGTGCTAGAGGGACAGCAGCCTACGAGCAGTACTTC
j_gene: TRBJ2-7
v_gene: TRBV20-1
abundance: many
d_gene: NA

CDR3aa: CASRQGGSSYEQYF
CDR3nt: TGTGCCAGCAGGCAAGGCGGGAGCTCCTACGAGCAGTACTTC
j_gene: TRBJ2-7
v_gene: TRBV28
abundance: few
d_gene: TRBD2

CDR3aa: CSVELGGGETQYF
CDR3nt: TGCAGCGTTGAACTTGGGGGTGGGGAGACCCAGTACTTC
j_gene: TRBJ2-5
v_gene: TRBV29-1
abundance: many
d_gene: NA